These 22 T cell receptor beta chains came from one sample sequenced in a study of shared clonotypes between healthy human individuals. Libraries were prepared by immunoSEQ multiplex PCR; TCRdb keeps only in-frame clonotypes and omits some of them. The sample shows roughly 500,000 clones, more than 65% of them seen only once. Sequenced material: PBMCs. The origin of the receptors is a woman between 40 and 55 years old in good health. Some clones in this sample may be carry-over from other donors' samples.

The rearrangement links TRBV10-2 to TRBJ2-7; 9 nucleotides match TRBD1. In germline, CDR1 is WSHSY, CDR2 SAAADI. CDR3 length: 14 amino acids. V shed 4 bases, J shed 6 bases, and the junction held 7 bases outside the gene matches. The CDR3 sequence is CASSAGTGTGEQYF. As DNA, the CDR3 is TGCGCCAGCAGTGCCGGGACAGGGACAGGCGAGCAGTACTTC.

This clone appeared once. The chain links TRBV4-1 to TRBJ2-5; D uncertain. Germline V gene sequence: CDR1 MGHRA, CDR2 YSYEKL. V lost 4 bases to trimming and J lost 7 bases, with 19 bases between them. CDR3 size: 15 residues. The CDR3 sequence: CASSLLESHQTTQYF. The CDR3 region has the DNA TGCGCCAGCAGCCTACTCGAAAGCCATCAGACGACCCAGTACTTC.

V usage is TRBV5-1 and J usage is TRBJ2-3; 7 nucleotides agree with TRBD2. In germline, CDR1 is SGHRS, CDR2 YFSETQ. The CDR3 is made up of 15 amino acids. V shed 0 bases and J 1 base; nucleotides not matched to a gene: 2. Here the CDR3 DNA reads TGCGCCAGCAGCTTGGCCGCGGGAGGCACAGATACGCAGTATTTT. Protein sequence: CASSLAAGGTDTQYF.

The rearrangement uses TRBV4-3 and TRBJ2-3, with 7 bases identical to TRBD2. J lost 4 bases, V lost 1 base, and 8 bases had no gene match. The CDR3 has 16 residues. Germline-derived CDR1 and CDR2 are LGHNA and YSLEER. CDR3 protein: CASSQGAAGASDTQYF. The DNA of the CDR3 is TGCGCCAGCAGCCAAGGGGCCGCGGGAGCGTCAGATACGCAGTATTTT.

The V gene is TRBV28, the J gene TRBJ1-5; a possible D gene is TRBD1 (5 bases). The V and J ends lost 6 bases and 2 bases respectively, with 14 bases between them. The CDR3 has 15 residues. Germline CDR1 and CDR2: MDHEN and SYDVKM. The CDR3 sequence: CASRTNVGGNQPQHF. The CDR3 DNA reads as TGTGCCAGCAGGACGAACGTGGGGGGCAATCAGCCCCAGCATTTT.

This clone was seen only a few times. This sequence joins TRBV2 and TRBJ1-5; D uncertain. V was trimmed by 6 bases and J by 6 bases, leaving 12 bases between them. The CDR3 loop spans 13 amino acids. Germline-derived CDR1 and CDR2 are SNHLY and FYNNEI. The CDR3 sequence: CASSIGVRQPQHF. The CDR3 nucleotides read TGTGCCAGCAGCATCGGGGTCCGTCAGCCCCAGCATTTT. Looking up the rest from reference TRBV2 and TRBJ1-5 gives the full variable domain: EPEVTQTPSHQVTQMGQEVILRCVPISNHLYFYWYRQILGQKVEFLVSFYNNEISEKSEIFDDQFSVERPDGSNFTLKIRSTKLEDSAMYFCASSIGVRQPQHFGDGTRLSIL.

The V call is TRBV19, the J call TRBJ2-5; TRBD2 aligns across 9 bases. After removal of 4 bases from V and 5 bases from J, the junction contained 5 bases not matched to a gene. CDR1 is LNHDA, CDR2 SQIVND, per germline (reference sequence). This CDR3 spans 14 amino acids. CDR3 coding DNA: TGTGCCAGTAGTAGCGGGAGGGGTCCGGAGACCCAGTACTTC. This encodes CASSSGRGPETQYF.

The chain recombines TRBV10-2 with TRBJ1-3; D ambiguous. V gave up 3 bases and J gave up 0 bases, with 6 bases separating them. The CDR3 has 14 amino acids. CDR1 and CDR2 (germline): WSHSY, SAAADI. CDR3 bases: TGCGCCAGCAGTGACCTACTCTCTGGAAACACCATATATTTT. Amino acids: CASSDLLSGNTIYF.

In regard to this clone: Germline is not matched at one junction end, which may reflect a read error. This chain joins TRBV5-8 and TRBJ2-7; the D gene is possibly TRBD1 (5 bases). The CDR3 extends over 12 amino acids. Germline CDR1 and CDR2: SGHTS and YDEGEE. The CDR3 DNA reads TGTGCCAGCAGCTTGTCCCCCCCAGGGTCCTGGTTC. As protein: CASSLSPPGSWF.

The chain couples TRBV9 to TRBJ1-3; D not certain. The CDR3 has 11 residues. V lost 4 bases, J lost 7 bases, and 6 bases lay in between. Germline values: CDR1 SGDLS, CDR2 YYNGEE. CDR3 coding DNA: TGTGCCAGCAGCCCCGGTAACACCATATATTTT. It codes for CASSPGNTIYF.

The CDR3, as DNA: TGTGCCAGCAGCTTACCGCGGAGGCAGTCTGGGGCCAACGTCCTGACTTTC. Translated, it gives CASSLPRRQSGANVLTF. This chain connects TRBV7-2 to TRBJ2-6, with a possible D match to TRBD2 (5 bases). The CDR3 has 17 amino acids. V was cut by 2 bases and J by 1 base, with 12 bases left in between. Germline CDR1 SGHTA, CDR2 FQGNSA.

This clone turned up a few times. This sequence joins TRBV28 and TRBJ1-5; D remains unclear. Looked up from germline, CDR1 is MDHEN and CDR2 is SYDVKM. V was clipped by 4 bases and J by 0 bases, with 7 bases between them. This CDR3 has 14 residues. DNA of the CDR3: TGTGCCAGCAGTTATCCTTATAGCAATCAGCCCCAGCATTTT. Its translation: CASSYPYSNQPQHF.

Comments on this clone: This same CDR3 is encoded by further DNA sequences in the sample. This rearrangement joins TRBV27 to TRBJ2-3; no firm D call. This CDR3 is 12 amino acids long. V was cut by 8 bases and J by 3 bases, with 9 bases left in between. The germline V gene has CDR1 MNHEY and CDR2 SMNVEV (reference sequence). In nucleotides, the CDR3 is TGTGCCAGCTCATCGAGGACAGATACGCAGTATTTT. Its protein product is CASSSRTDTQYF.

V gene TRBV7-3 combines with J gene TRBJ1-5; D uncertain. In germline, CDR1 is SGHTA, CDR2 FQGTGA. The CDR3 runs to 15 residues. Between the trimmed V and J ends, which lost 5 bases and 7 bases, there was a span of 18 bases. The DNA for the CDR3 is TGTGCCAGCAGCCCTAACGGGGTTGACGGACAGCCCCAGCATTTT. This sequence encodes CASSPNGVDGQPQHF.

The chain employs TRBV7-9 and TRBJ2-7, with TRBD1 as a possible D gene (5 bases). This CDR3 region has 14 residues. From germline, CDR1 is SEHNR and CDR2 FQNEAQ (reference sequence). Between the trimmed V and J ends, which lost 5 bases and 2 bases, there was a span of 13 bases. The CDR3 DNA reads TGTGCCAGCAGCCCCCCCACAGGAACCTACGAGCAGTACTTC. Protein sequence: CASSPPTGTYEQYF. The full variable domain, with the rest looked up from reference TRBV7-9 and TRBJ2-7, is DTGVSQNPRHKITKRGQNVTFRCDPISEHNRLYWYRQTLGQGPEFLTYFQNEAQLEKSRLLSDRFSAERPKGSFSTLEIQRTEQGDSAMYLCASSPPTGTYEQYFGPGTRLTVT.

This clone was observed a single time. The chain couples TRBV25-1 to TRBJ2-7, with 12 bases fitting TRBD2. V shed 2 bases, J shed 6 bases, and the junction held 5 bases outside the gene matches. The germline V gene encodes CDR1 MGHDK and CDR2 SYGVNS. This CDR3 comprises 15 residues. This CDR3 reads CASSEPTSGRGEQYF. Written as DNA, the CDR3 is TGTGCCAGCAGTGAACCGACTAGCGGGAGAGGCGAGCAGTACTTC.

The chain has TRBV29-1 and TRBJ1-1; D uncertain. Deletions cut 2 bases from V and 0 bases from J, with 10 bases between. CDR1 is SQVTM, CDR2 ANQGSEA, per germline. The length of the CDR3 is 14 residues. CDR3 region: CSVERSPLNTEAFF. CDR3 DNA sequence: TGCAGCGTTGAACGCAGCCCGCTGAACACTGAAGCTTTCTTT.

The chain has TRBV27 and TRBJ2-1; tentatively, D is TRBD2 (6 bases). The ends were cut back, 5 bases at V and 0 bases at J, with 20 bases in the middle. The CDR3 covers 18 residues. CDR1 and CDR2 (germline): MNHEY, SMNVEV (reference sequence). The CDR3 is CASSRSPGRGSSYNEQFF. The CDR3 DNA follows: TGTGCCAGCAGTCGGTCGCCGGGGCGGGGAAGCTCCTACAATGAGCAGTTCTTC.

The V call is TRBV7-8, the J call TRBJ1-5; D is perhaps TRBD1 (6 bases). The CDR3 length is 18 residues. The germline V gene encodes CDR1 SGHVS and CDR2 FQNEAQ. V lost 5 bases to trimming and J lost 6 bases, with 26 bases between them. CDR3 sequence (DNA): TGTGCCAGCAGCCCCCGCCGGACAGTTCGCGGTTGGGGTCAGCCCCAGCATTTT. Protein product: CASSPRRTVRGWGQPQHF. The complete variable domain, with remaining parts taken from reference TRBV7-8 and TRBJ1-5, reads GAGVSQSPRYKVAKRGQDVALRCDPISGHVSLFWYQQALGQGPEFLTYFQNEAQLDKSGLPSDRFFAERPEGSVSTLKIQRTQQEDSAVYLCASSPRRTVRGWGQPQHFGDGTRLSIL.

CDR3 DNA: TGTGCCAGCAGCTGGGGTAAAGGGACCGGGGAGCTGTTTTTT. This translates into CASSWGKGTGELFF. The chain carries TRBV7-3 and TRBJ2-2; D ambiguous. The CDR3 covers 14 residues. The ends were cut back, 4 bases at V and 5 bases at J, with 11 bases in the middle. Germline V lookup: CDR1 SGHTA, CDR2 FQGTGA.

V is TRBV7-2 and J is TRBJ2-1; no firm D call. The CDR3 sequence is 17 residues long. Between the trimmed V and J ends, which lost 5 bases and 7 bases, there was a span of 24 bases. CDR1 SGHTA and CDR2 FQGNSA come from the germline V gene. The CDR3 reads CASSQTHRAPGLNEQFF. The CDR3 nucleotides are TGTGCCAGCAGCCAAACGCACAGAGCCCCAGGTTTGAATGAGCAGTTCTTC.

The rearrangement uses TRBV6-5 and TRBJ1-1, with 7 nucleotides matching TRBD1. Germline-derived CDR1 and CDR2 are MNHEY and SVGAGI. J lost 6 bases, V lost 6 bases, and 13 bases had no gene match. The CDR3 length is 15 residues. The CDR3 DNA reads TGTGCCAGCAGCTACCGACAGGGCGGTCACCCTGAAGCTTTCTTT. It yields the protein CASSYRQGGHPEAFF.